The TCR beta chain described here comes from a study of blood T cell repertoires in COVID-19. Looking at the study overall: The study drew acute and convalescent COVID-19 samples from the United States, Italy and Spain. PBMCs, B-cell-depleted T cells, or T cells were the source of the cDNA or gDNA that made up the material.

CDR1 and CDR2 from the germline V gene are SGHTA and FQGNSA. V lost 3 bases and J lost 9; bases outside the gene matches: 7. CDR3 length: 14 residues. In the original analysis: Estimated nucleated cell counts came from reference gene primer amplification. Measured with immunoSEQ multiplex PCR; TCRdb has only the in-frame clones, and not every one. The V and J calls and clone size were taken over from that table, and D and trimming were inferred from the DNA. The data hold just over 150,000 clones, with 75% to 90% observed a single time. What was sequenced was peripheral blood. This chain uses TRBV7-2 with TRBJ2-1; 8 positions agree with TRBD2. The origin of this receptor is a middle-aged woman with acute or convalescent COVID-19. The CDR3: CASSLYSGNTEQFF. The CDR3 nucleotides read TGTGCCAGCAGCTTGTATAGCGGGAACACTGAGCAGTTCTTC.